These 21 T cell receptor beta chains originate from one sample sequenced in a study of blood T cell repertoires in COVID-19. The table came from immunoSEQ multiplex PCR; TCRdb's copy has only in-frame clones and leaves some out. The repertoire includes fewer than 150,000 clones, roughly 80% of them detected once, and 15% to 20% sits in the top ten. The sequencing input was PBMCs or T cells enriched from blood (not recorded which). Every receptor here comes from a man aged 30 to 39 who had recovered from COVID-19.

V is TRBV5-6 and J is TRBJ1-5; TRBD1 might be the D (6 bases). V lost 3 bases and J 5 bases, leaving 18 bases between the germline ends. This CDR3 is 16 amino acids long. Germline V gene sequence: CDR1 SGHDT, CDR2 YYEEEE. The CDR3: CASSSQLQGWDQPQHF. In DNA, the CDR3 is TGTGCCAGCAGCTCCCAGTTACAGGGTTGGGATCAGCCCCAGCATTTT.

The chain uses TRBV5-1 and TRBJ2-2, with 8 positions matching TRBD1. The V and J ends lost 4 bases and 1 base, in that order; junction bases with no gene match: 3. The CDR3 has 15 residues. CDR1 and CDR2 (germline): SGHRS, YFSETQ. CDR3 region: CASSGGTGNTGELFF. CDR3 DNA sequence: TGCGCCAGCAGCGGAGGGACAGGGAACACCGGGGAGCTGTTTTTT.

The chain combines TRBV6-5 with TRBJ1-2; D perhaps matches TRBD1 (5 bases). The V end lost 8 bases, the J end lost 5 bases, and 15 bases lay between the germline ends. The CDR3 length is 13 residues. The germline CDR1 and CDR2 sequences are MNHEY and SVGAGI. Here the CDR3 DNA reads TGTGCCAGCGGGAGGGGTGGCGGGTATGGCTACACCTTC. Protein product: CASGRGGGYGYTF.

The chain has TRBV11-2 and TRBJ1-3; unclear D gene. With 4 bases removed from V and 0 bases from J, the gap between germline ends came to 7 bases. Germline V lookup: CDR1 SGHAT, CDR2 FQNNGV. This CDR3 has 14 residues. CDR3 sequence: CASSSSFSGNTIYF. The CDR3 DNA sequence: TGTGCCAGCAGCTCTTCCTTCTCTGGAAACACCATATATTTT.

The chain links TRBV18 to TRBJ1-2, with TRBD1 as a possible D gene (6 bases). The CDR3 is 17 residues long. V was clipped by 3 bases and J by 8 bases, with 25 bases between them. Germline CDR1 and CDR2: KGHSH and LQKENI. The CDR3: CASSPDQRGGRGEGYTF. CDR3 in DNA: TGTGCCAGCTCACCGGACCAGCGGGGGGGCAGGGGTGAAGGCTACACCTTC.

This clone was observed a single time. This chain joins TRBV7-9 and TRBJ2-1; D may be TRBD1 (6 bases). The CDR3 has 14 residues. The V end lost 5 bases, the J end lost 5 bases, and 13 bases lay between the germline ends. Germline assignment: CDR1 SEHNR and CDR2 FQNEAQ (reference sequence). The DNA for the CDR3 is TGTGCCAGCAGCGACTCGGACAGAAACAATGAGCAGTTCTTC. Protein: CASSDSDRNNEQFF. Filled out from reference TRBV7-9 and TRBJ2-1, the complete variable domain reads DTGVSQNPRHKITKRGQNVTFRCDPISEHNRLYWYRQTLGQGPEFLTYFQNEAQLEKSRLLSDRFSAERPKGSFSTLEIQRTEQGDSAMYLCASSDSDRNNEQFFGPGTRLTVL.

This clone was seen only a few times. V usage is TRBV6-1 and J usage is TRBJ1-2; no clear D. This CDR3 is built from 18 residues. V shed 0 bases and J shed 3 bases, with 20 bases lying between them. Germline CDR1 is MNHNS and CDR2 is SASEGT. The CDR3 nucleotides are TGTGCCAGCAGTGAAGCCACCCGTAAGGCTGGTCAGGACTATGGCTACACCTTC. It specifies CASSEATRKAGQDYGYTF.

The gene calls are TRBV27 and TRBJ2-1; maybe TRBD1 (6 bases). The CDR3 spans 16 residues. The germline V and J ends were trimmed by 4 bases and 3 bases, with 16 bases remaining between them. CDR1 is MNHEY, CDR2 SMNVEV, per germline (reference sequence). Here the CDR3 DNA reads TGTGCCAGCAGTTCCAGGACAGTTGCCAACTACAATGAGCAGTTCTTC. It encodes CASSSRTVANYNEQFF.

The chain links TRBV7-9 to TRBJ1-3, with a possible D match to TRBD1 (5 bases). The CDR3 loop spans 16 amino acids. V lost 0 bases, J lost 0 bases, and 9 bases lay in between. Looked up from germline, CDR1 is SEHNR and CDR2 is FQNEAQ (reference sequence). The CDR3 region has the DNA TGTGCCAGCAGCTTAGCTTCAGGGCTCTCTGGAAACACCATATATTTT. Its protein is CASSLASGLSGNTIYF.

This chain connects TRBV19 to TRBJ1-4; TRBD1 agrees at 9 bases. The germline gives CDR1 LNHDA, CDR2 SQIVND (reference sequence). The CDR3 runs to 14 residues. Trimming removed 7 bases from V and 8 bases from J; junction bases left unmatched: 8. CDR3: CASTKGQGGEKLFF. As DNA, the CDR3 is TGTGCCAGTACCAAGGGACAGGGTGGGGAAAAACTGTTTTTT. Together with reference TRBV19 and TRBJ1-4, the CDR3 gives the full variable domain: DGGITQSPKYLFRKEGQNVTLSCEQNLNHDAMYWYRQDPGQGLRLIYYSQIVNDFQKGDIAEGYSVSREKKESFPLTVTSAQKNPTAFYLCASTKGQGGEKLFFGSGTQLSVL.

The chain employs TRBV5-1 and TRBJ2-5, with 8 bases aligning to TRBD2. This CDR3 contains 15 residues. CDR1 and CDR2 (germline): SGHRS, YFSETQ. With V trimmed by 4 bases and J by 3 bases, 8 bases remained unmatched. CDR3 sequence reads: CASSVVSGAKETQYF. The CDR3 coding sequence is TGCGCCAGCAGCGTGGTTAGCGGGGCAAAAGAGACCCAGTACTTC. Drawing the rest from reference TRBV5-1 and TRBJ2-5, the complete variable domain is KAGVTQTPRYLIKTRGQQVTLSCSPISGHRSVSWYQQTPGQGLQFLFEYFSETQRNKGNFPGRFSGRQFSNSRSEMNVSTLELGDSALYLCASSVVSGAKETQYFGPGTRLLVL.

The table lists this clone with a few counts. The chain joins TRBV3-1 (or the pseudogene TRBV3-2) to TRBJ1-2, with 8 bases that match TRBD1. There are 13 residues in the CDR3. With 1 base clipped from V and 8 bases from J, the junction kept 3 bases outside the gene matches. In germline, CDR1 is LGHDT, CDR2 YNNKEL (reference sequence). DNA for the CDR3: TGTGCCAGCAGCCAAGGCCGACAGGGGGGCTACACCTTC. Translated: CASSQGRQGGYTF.

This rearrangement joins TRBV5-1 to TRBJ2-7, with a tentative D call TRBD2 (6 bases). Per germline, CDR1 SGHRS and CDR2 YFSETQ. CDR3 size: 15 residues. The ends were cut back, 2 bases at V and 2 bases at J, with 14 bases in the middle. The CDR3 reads CASSFEAEGTYEQYF. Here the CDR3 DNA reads TGCGCCAGCAGCTTCGAGGCGGAGGGCACCTACGAGCAGTACTTC.

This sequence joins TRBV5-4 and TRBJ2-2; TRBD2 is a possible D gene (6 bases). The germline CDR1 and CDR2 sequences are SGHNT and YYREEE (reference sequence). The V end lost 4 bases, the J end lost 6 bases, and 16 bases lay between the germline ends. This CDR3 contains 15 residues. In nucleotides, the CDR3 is TGTGCCAGCAGCCGGAGGGGCGGCCCGTCCGGGGAGCTGTTTTTT. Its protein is CASSRRGGPSGELFF. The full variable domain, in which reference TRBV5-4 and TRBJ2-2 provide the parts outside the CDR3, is ETGVTQSPTHLIKTRGQQVTLRCSSQSGHNTVSWYQQALGQGPQFIFQYYREEENGRGNFPPRFSGLQFPNYSSELNVNALELDDSALYLCASSRRGGPSGELFFGEGSRLTVL.

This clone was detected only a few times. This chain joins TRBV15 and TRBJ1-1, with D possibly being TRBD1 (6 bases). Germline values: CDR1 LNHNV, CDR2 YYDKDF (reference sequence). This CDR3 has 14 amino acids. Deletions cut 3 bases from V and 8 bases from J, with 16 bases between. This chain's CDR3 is CATSSRVGGAEAFF. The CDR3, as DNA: TGTGCCACCAGCAGCAGAGTGGGGGGGGCAGAAGCTTTCTTT.

The CDR3, as DNA: TGTGCCATCAGCACAGGAATGGGTGGCTACACCTTC. Its protein is CAISTGMGGYTF. The chain links TRBV10-3 to TRBJ1-2; maybe TRBD1 (5 bases). The CDR3 totals 12 residues. Germline assignment: CDR1 ENHRY and CDR2 SYGVKD. Trimming took 6 bases from V and 7 from J, leaving 12 bases between them.

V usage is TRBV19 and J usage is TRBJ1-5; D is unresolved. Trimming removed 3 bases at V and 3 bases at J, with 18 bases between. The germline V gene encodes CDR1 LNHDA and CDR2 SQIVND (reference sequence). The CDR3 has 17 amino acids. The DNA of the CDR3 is TGTGCCAGTAGTATTGCTGCAATGGGCAGATCCAATCAGCCCCAGCATTTT. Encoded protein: CASSIAAMGRSNQPQHF.

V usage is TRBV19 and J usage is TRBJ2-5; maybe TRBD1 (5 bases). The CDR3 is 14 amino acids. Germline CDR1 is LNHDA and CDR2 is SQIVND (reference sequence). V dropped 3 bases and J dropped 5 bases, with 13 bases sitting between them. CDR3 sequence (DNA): TGTGCCAGTAGTATTCAACAGGAGTGGGAGACCCAGTACTTC. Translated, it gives CASSIQQEWETQYF.

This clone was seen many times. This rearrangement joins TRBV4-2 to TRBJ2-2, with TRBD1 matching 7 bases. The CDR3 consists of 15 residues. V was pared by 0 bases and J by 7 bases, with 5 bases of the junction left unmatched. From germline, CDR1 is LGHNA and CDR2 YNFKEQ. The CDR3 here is CASSQDENRGGELFF. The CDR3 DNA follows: TGTGCCAGCAGCCAAGACGAAAACAGGGGCGGGGAGCTGTTTTTT.

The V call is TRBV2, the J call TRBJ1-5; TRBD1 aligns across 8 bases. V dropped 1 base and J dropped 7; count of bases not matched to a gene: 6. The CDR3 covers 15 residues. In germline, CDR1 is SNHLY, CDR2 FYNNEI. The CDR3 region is CASSEGTGSHQPQHF. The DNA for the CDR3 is TGTGCCAGCAGTGAAGGGACAGGGTCGCACCAGCCCCAGCATTTT.

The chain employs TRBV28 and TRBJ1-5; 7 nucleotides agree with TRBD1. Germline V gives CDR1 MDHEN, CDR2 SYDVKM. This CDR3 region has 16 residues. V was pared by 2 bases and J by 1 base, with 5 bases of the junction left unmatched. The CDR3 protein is CASSLGGGVSNQPQHF. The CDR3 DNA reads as TGTGCCAGCAGTTTAGGAGGGGGCGTGAGCAATCAGCCCCAGCATTTT.